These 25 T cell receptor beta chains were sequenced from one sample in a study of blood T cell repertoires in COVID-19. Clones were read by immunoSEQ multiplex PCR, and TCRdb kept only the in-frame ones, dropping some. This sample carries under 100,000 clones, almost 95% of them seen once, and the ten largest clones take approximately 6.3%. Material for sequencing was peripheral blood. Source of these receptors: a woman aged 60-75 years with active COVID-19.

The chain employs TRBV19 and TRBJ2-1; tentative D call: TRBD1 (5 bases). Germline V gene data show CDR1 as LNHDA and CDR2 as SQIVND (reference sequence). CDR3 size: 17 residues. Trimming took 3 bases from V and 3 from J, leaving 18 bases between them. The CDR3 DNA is TGTGCCAGTAGTATTACTTTCAGGGAAGGTGTCTACAATGAGCAGTTCTTC. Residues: CASSITFREGVYNEQFF. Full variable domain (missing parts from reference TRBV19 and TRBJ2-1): DGGITQSPKYLFRKEGQNVTLSCEQNLNHDAMYWYRQDPGQGLRLIYYSQIVNDFQKGDIAEGYSVSREKKESFPLTVTSAQKNPTAFYLCASSITFREGVYNEQFFGPGTRLTVL.

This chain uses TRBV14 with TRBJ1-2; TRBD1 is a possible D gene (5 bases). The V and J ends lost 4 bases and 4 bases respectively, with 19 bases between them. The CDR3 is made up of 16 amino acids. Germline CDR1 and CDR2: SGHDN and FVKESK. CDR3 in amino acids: CASSPPSEGAPYGYTF. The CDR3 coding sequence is TGTGCCAGCAGCCCACCCAGTGAAGGGGCCCCCTATGGCTACACCTTC.

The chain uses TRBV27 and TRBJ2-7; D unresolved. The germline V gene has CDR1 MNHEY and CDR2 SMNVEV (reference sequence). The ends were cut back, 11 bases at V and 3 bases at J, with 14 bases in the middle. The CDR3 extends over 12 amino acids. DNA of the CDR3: TGTGCCCCCAAAGCCCCGATCTACGAGCAGTACTTC. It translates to CAPKAPIYEQYF.

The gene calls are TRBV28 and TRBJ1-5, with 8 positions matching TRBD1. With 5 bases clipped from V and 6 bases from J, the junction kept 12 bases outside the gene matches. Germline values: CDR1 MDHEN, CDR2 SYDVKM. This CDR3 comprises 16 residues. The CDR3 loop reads CASSPAGGWSGQPQHF. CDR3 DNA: TGTGCCAGCAGTCCCGCAGGGGGCTGGTCTGGTCAGCCCCAGCATTTT.

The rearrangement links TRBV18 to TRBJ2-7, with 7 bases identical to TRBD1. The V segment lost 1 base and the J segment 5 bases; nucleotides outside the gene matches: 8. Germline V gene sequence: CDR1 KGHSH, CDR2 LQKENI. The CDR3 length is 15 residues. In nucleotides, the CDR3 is TGTGCCAGCTCACCACTCAAACAGGGGCTCAACGAGCAGTACTTC. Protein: CASSPLKQGLNEQYF.

As DNA, the CDR3 is TGTGCCAGCAGCCAAGTTGCAGGCACTGAAGCTTTCTTT. Translation: CASSQVAGTEAFF. The gene calls are TRBV3-1 (or the pseudogene TRBV3-2) and TRBJ1-1, with no clear D. Germline assignment: CDR1 LGHDT and CDR2 YNNKEL (reference sequence). This CDR3 has 13 amino acids. The ends were cut back, 1 base at V and 4 bases at J, with 7 bases in the middle.

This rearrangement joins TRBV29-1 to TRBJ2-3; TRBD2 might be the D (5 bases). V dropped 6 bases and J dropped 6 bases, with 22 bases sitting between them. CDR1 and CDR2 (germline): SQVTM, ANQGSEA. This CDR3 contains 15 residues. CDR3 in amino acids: CSVRSRVSAPDTQYF. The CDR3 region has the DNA TGCAGCGTCAGGTCGCGGGTCTCTGCCCCGGATACGCAGTATTTT.

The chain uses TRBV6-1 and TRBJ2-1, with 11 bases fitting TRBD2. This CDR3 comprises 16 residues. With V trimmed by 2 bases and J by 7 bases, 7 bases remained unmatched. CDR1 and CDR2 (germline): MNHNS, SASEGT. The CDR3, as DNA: TGTGCCAGCAGTGAACAACTAGCGGGAGTTTGGAATGAGCAGTTCTTC. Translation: CASSEQLAGVWNEQFF.

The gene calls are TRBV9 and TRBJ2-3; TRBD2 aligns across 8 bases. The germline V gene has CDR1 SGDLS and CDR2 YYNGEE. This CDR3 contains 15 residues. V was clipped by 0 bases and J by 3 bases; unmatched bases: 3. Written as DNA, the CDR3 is TGTGCCAGCAGCGTAGCGGGGGGGCCGACAGATACGCAGTATTTT. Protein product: CASSVAGGPTDTQYF.

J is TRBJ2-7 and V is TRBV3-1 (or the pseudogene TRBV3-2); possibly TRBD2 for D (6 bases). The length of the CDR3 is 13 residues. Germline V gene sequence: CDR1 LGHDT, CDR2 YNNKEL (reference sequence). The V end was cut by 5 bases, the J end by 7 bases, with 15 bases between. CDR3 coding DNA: TGTGCCAGCAGCTCCGACCACGGGGGAGAGCAGTACTTC. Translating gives CASSSDHGGEQYF.

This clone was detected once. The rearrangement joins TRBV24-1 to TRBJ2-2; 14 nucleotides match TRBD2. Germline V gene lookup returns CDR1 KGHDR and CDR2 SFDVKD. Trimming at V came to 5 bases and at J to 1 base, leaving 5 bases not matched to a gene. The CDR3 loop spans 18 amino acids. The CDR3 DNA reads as TGTGCCACCAGTGTCTCGGGACTAGCGGGAGAGAACACCGGGGAGCTGTTTTTT. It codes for CATSVSGLAGENTGELFF.

CDR3 nucleotide sequence: TGTGCCAGCAGCGCACAGACAGGAACTAATGAAAAACTGTTTTTT. Encoded protein: CASSAQTGTNEKLFF. This chain links TRBV9 with TRBJ1-4; a possible D gene is TRBD1 (6 bases). V was cut by 3 bases and J by 1 base, with 10 bases left in between. The CDR3 extends over 15 amino acids. Germline CDR1 is SGDLS and CDR2 is YYNGEE.

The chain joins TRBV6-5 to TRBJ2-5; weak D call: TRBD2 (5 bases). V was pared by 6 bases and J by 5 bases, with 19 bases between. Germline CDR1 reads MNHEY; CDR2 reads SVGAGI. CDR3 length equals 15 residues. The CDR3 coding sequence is TGTGCCAGCAGACTAGATGAGGGCTTAGGGGAGACCCAGTACTTC. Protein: CASRLDEGLGETQYF.

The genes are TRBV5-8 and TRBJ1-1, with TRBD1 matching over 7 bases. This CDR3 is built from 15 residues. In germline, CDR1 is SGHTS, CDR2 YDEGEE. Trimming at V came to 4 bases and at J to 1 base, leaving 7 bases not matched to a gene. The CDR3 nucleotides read TGTGCCAGCAGCGCTGGGGACAGAGAGAACACTGAAGCTTTCTTT. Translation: CASSAGDRENTEAFF.

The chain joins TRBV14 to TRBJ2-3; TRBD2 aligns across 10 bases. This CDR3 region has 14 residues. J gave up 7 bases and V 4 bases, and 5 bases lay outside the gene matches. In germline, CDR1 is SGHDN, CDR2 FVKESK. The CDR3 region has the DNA TGTGCCAGCAGCCCTAGACTAGCGGGCTATACGCAGTATTTT. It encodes CASSPRLAGYTQYF.

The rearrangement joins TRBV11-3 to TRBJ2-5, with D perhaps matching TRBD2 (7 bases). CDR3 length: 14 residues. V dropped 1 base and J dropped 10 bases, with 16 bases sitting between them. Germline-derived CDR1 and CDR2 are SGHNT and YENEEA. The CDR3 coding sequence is TGTGCCAGCAGCTTAGTGGGAGGGGGGGTTGGCCAGTACTTC. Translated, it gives CASSLVGGGVGQYF.

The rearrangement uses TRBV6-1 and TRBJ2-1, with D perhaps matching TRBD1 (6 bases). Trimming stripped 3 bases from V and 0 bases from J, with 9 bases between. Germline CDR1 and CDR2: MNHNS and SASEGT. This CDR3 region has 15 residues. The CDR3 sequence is CASSDQGSSYNEQFF. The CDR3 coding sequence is TGTGCCAGCAGTGATCAGGGGAGCTCCTACAATGAGCAGTTCTTC.

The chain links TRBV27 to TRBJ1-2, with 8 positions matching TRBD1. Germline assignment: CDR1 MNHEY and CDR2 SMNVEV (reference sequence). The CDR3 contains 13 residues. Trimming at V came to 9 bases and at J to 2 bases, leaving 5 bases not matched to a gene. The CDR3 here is CASWTGQNYGYTF. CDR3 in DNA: TGTGCCAGTTGGACAGGGCAGAACTATGGCTACACCTTC.

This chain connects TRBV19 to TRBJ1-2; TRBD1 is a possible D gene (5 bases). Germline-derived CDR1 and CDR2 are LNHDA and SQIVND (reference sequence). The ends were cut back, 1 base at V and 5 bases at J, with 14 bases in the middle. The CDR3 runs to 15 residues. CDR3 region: CASSIVREQSYGYTF. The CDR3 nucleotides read TGTGCCAGTAGTATAGTCAGGGAACAGTCTTATGGCTACACCTTC.

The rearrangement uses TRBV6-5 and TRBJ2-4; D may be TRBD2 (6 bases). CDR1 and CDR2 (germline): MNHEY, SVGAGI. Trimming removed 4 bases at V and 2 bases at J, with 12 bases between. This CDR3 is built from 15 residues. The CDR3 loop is CASSSSSASKNIQYF. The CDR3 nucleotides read TGTGCCAGCAGTTCCTCTAGCGCATCCAAAAACATTCAGTACTTC.

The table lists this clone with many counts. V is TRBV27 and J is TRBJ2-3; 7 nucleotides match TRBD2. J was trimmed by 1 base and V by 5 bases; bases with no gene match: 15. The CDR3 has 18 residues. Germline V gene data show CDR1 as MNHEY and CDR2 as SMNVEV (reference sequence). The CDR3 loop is CASSPPRTSRGGTDTQYF. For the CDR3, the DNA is TGTGCCAGCAGTCCCCCCCGGACTAGTCGGGGAGGCACAGATACGCAGTATTTT.

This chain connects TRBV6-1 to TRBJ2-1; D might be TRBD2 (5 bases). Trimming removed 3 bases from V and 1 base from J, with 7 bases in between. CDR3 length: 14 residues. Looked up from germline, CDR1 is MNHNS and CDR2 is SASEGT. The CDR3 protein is CASSDPGSYNEQFF. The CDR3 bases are TGTGCCAGCAGTGACCCGGGGTCCTACAATGAGCAGTTCTTC.

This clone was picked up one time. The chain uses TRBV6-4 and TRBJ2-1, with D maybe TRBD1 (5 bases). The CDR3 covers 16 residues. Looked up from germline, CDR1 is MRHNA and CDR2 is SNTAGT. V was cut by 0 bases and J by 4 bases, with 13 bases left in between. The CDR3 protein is CASSDSGRQGYNEQFF. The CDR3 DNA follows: TGTGCCAGCAGTGACTCAGGGCGGCAGGGTTACAATGAGCAGTTCTTC.

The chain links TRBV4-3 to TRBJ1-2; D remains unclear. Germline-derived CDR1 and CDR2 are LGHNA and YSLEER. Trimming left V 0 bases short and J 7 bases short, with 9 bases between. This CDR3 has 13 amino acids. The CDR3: CASSQDQSSGYTF. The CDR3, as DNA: TGCGCCAGCAGCCAAGACCAGTCTTCTGGCTACACCTTC.

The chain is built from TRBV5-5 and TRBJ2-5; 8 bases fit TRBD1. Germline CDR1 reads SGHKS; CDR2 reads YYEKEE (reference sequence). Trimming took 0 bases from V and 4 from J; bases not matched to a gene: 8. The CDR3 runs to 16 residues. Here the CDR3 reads CASSLGTGRGGETQYF. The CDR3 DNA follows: TGTGCCAGCAGCTTGGGGACAGGGAGAGGAGGAGAGACCCAGTACTTC.